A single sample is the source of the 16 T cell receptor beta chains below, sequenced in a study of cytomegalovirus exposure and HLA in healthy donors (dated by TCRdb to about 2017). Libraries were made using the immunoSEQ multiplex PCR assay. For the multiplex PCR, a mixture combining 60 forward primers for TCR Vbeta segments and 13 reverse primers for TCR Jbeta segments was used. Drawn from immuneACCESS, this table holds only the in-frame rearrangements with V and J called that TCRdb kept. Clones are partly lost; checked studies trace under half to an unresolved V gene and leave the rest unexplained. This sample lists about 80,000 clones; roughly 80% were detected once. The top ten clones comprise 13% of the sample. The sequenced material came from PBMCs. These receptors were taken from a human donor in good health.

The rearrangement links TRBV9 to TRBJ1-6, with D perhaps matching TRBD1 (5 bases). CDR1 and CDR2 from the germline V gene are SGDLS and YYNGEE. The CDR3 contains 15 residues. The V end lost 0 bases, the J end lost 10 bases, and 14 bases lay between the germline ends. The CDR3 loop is CASSVVGGEGSPLHF. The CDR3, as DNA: TGTGCCAGCAGCGTAGTCGGAGGGGAAGGATCACCCCTCCACTTT.

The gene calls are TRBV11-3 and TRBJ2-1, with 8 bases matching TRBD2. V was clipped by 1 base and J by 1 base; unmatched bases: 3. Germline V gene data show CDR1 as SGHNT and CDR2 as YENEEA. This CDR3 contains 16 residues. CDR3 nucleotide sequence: TGTGCCAGCAGCTTAGTGCGGGGGGTTTCCTACAATGAGCAGTTCTTC. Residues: CASSLVRGVSYNEQFF. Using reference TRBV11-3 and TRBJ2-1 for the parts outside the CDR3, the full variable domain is EAGVVQSPRYKIIEKKQPVAFWCNPISGHNTLYWYLQNLGQGPELLIRYENEEAVDDSQLPKDRFSAERLKGVDSTLKIQPAELGDSAVYLCASSLVRGVSYNEQFFGPGTRLTVL.

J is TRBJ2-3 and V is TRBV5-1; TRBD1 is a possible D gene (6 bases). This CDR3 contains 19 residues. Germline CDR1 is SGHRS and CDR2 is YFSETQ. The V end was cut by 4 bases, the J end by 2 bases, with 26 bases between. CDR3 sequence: CASSPLISSATGDTDTQYF. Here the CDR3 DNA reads TGCGCCAGCAGCCCCCTCATATCCTCCGCGACAGGCGACACAGATACGCAGTATTTT.

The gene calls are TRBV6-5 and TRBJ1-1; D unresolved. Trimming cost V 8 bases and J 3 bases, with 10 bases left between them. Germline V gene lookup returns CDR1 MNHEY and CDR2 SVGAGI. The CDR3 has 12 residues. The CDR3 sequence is CASLSRDTEAFF. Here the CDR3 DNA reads TGTGCCAGCCTCTCCCGCGACACTGAAGCTTTCTTT.

The CDR3 protein is CAGGRGTNNEQFF. In DNA, the CDR3 is TGTGCCGGAGGGCGGGGCACTAACAATGAGCAGTTCTTC. The chain has TRBV13 and TRBJ2-1; the D gene is possibly TRBD2 (6 bases). V lost 11 bases to trimming and J lost 5 bases, with 16 bases between them. Germline V gene data show CDR1 as PRHDT and CDR2 as FYEKMQ (reference sequence). This CDR3 is built from 13 residues.

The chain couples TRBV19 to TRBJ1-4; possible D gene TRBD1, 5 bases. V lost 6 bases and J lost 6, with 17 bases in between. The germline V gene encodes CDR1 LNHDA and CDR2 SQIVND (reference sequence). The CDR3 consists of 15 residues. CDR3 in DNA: TGTGCCAGTAGGCCCAGGGCCCTTTCGGATGAAAAACTGTTTTTT. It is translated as CASRPRALSDEKLFF.

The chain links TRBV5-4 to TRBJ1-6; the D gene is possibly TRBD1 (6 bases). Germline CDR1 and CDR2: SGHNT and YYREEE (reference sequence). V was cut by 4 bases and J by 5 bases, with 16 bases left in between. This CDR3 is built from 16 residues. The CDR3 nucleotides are TGTGCCAGCAGCGCCGGGACACCTAACAATAATTCACCCCTCCACTTT. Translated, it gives CASSAGTPNNNSPLHF.

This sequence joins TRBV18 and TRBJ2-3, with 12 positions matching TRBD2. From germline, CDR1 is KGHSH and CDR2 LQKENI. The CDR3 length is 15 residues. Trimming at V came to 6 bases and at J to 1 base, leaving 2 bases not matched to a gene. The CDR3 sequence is CASSRTSGGTDTQYF. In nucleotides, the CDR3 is TGTGCCAGCTCCCGGACTAGCGGGGGCACAGATACGCAGTATTTT.

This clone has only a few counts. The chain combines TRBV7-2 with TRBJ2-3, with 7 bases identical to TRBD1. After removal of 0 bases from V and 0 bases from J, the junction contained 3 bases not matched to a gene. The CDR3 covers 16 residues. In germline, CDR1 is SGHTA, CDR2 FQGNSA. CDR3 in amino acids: CASSLAGGMSTDTQYF. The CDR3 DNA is TGTGCCAGCAGCTTAGCAGGGGGCATGAGCACAGATACGCAGTATTTT.

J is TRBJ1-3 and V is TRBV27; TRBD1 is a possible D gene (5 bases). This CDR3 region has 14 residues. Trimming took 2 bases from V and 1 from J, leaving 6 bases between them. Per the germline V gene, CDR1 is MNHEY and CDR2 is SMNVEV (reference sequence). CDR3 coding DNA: TGTGCCAGCAGTTTAAGGGGATCTGGAAACACCATATATTTT. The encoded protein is CASSLRGSGNTIYF.

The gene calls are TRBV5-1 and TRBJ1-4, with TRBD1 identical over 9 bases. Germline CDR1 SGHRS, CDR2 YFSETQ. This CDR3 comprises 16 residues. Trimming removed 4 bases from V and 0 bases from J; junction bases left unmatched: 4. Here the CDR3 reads CASSIQGAATNEKLFF. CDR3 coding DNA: TGCGCCAGCAGCATACAGGGGGCTGCAACTAATGAAAAACTGTTTTTT.

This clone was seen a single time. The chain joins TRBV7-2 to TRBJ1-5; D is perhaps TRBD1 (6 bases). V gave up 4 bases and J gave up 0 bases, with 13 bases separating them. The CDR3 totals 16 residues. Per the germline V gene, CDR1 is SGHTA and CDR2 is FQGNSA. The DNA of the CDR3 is TGTGCCAGCAGCTACCGGGACAAATATAGCAATCAGCCCCAGCATTTT. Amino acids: CASSYRDKYSNQPQHF.

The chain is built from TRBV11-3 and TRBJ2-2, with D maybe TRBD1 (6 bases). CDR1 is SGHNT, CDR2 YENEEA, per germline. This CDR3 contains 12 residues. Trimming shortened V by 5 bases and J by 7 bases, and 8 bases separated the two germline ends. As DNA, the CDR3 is TGTGCCAGCAGCCGACAGGACGGGGAGCTGTTTTTT. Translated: CASSRQDGELFF. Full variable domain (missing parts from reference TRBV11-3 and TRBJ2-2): EAGVVQSPRYKIIEKKQPVAFWCNPISGHNTLYWYLQNLGQGPELLIRYENEEAVDDSQLPKDRFSAERLKGVDSTLKIQPAELGDSAVYLCASSRQDGELFFGEGSRLTVL.

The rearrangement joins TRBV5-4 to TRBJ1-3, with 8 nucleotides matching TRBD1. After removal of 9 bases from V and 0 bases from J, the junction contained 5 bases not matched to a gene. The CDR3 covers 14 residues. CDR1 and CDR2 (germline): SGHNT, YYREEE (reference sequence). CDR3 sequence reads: CATRDRISGNTIYF. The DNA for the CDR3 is TGTGCCACAAGGGACAGGATCTCTGGAAACACCATATATTTT.

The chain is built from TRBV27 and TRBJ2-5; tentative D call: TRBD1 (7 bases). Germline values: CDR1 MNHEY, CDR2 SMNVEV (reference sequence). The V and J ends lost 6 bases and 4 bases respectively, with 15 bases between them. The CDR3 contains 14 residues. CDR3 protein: CASSLTGDLETQYF. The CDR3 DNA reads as TGTGCCAGCAGCCTAACAGGGGACTTAGAGACCCAGTACTTC.

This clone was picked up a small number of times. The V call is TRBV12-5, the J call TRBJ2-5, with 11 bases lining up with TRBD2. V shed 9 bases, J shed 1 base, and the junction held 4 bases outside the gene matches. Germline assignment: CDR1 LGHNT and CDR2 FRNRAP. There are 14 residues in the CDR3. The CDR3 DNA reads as TGTGCTAGCGGACTAGCGGGTTCCCAAGAGACCCAGTACTTC. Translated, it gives CASGLAGSQETQYF.